The source of this TCR beta chain is a study of blood T cell repertoires in COVID-19. Study-level information: Donors in the United States, Italy and Spain gave samples during acute or convalescent COVID-19.

In the authors' methods: Using reference gene primer amplification, nucleated cell counts were estimated. Sequencing was performed with immunoSEQ multiplex PCR; in TCRdb, only in-frame clones are kept and a portion is missing. V and J calls and clone size follow that table, whereas D and trimming were derived from the DNA. The top ten hold roughly 1.3% of the sample, which has some 300,000 clones, approximately 86% seen once. Trimming removed 0 bases from V and 4 bases from J, with 12 bases in between. Germline CDR1 LGHNA, CDR2 YSLEER. This CDR3 has 15 amino acids. The chain links TRBV4-3 to TRBJ1-2; D unclear. Sequences were obtained from peripheral blood. The TCR was taken from a man between 65 and 85 years old with acute or convalescent COVID-19. The chain's CDR3 is CASSQDRGGGYGYTF. CDR3 coding DNA: TGCGCCAGCAGCCAAGATCGGGGTGGAGGCTATGGCTACACCTTC.